This TCR beta chain stems from a study of neurological immune-mediated disorders. TCRdb reprocessed the 5' RACE reads with MiXCR, giving one entry per CDR3 protein. This sample has some 30,000 distinct CDR3 sequences, with 15% found just once. The CDR3 contains 15 residues. V was cut by 6 bases and J by 3 bases, with 16 bases left in between. Per germline, CDR1 ENHRY and CDR2 SYGVKD. The origin of this receptor is a man between 70 and 80 years old in good health. The source material was PBMCs. The chain has TRBV10-3 and TRBJ2-3; D is possibly TRBD2 (5 bases). The CDR3 coding sequence is TGTGCCATCAGCGATTCATGCGGGCTGACAGATACGCAGTATTTT. Its translation: CAISDSCGLTDTQYF.